This T cell receptor (beta chain) was obtained from a study of shared clonotypes between healthy human individuals (TCRdb year 2020). In the study overall: A few men and two women, aged 18 to 49 years, made up the cohort. For each donor, CD4 naive and CD4 memory were each given three plates, CD8 naive was given two plates, and CD8 memory was given one plate. Per donor, leukapheresis produced somewhere between about 0.9 and 9.5 billion PBMCs. To estimate repertoire size and how much clonotypes are shared between individuals, the study performed deep sequencing of blood TCR repertoires from a handful of healthy adults. Libraries were prepared and TCR repertoires were sequenced by different laboratories using diverse techniques, in order to increase sequencing depth and limit assay-specific biases. Overall study outcomes, separate from this receptor: Pairwise subsampling led to the expectation that sequencing depth would affect the degree of clonotype sharing among donors. Estimated clonotype richness was generally larger for naive than for memory subsets. Because the study included only a small number of donors, the genetic and exposure-history diversity represented was limited. Incomplete sequencing was indicated by rarefaction of sorted-subset datasets, despite the large sequencing depth. About 5% of naive CD4, 3.5% of naive CD8, about 2.4% of memory CD4, and approximately 0.39% of memory CD8 clonotypes were shared across several donors. Higher generation probabilities were observed for clonotypes shared by all four sorted-subset donors than for non-shared clonotypes. Sampling was restricted to blood, and TCR repertoires in tissues likely differ from the TCR repertoires found in blood.

Donors were healthy HIV-negative adults with no recently reported acute infections or vaccinations. Every donor was a Caucasian adult residing in Nashville, Tennessee, USA. CD4+ T cells were enriched by magnetic negative selection, after which naive cells were positively selected on CD45RA and the negative fraction was taken as the memory subset. Blood was collected by leukapheresis, and PBMCs were isolated by Ficoll-Histopaque density gradient centrifugation and then cryopreserved in liquid nitrogen vapor phase. Purity and quantity of every magnetically sorted T cell population were checked by analytical flow cytometry. From each sorted fraction, genomic DNA was isolated and quantified by UV absorbance on a Nanodrop 2000c. Using the deep immunoSEQ assay, TCR CDR3 regions were amplified from genomic DNA by multiplex PCR. For each cell subset, the extracted genomic DNA was distributed evenly across all wells of several immunoSEQ 96-well plates, and each plate served as one replicate. For sorted subsets, each replicate PCR was loaded with 200 ng genomic DNA, equivalent to some 27,000 T cell genomes. Purified libraries were quantified with a Qubit 3.0 fluorometer, sized on a Bioanalyzer 2100, and re-quantified with the KAPA Library Quantification kit. Each immunoSEQ 96-well plate was sequenced on its own single-read 150-cycle Illumina NextSeq 550 flow cell. The original pipeline was this. Because the immunoSEQ output included only junctional sequences and no quality scores, the filtering could not be the same as the filtering used for full-length reads. Sequences were annotated with PyIR, a Python wrapper for IgBLAST v1.9, and V/J genes and CDR3 were assigned using IMGT germline references. Reads were filtered out if the reads had weak V/J assignments (E-value above 1e-6), no CDR3, stop codons, out-of-frame junctions, or ambiguous translated residues. V3J clonotypes were defined as sequences sharing the same inferred V gene, J gene, and CDR3 amino acid sequence. Percentage overlap between repertoires was calculated by dividing the number of shared unique clonotypes by the size of the smaller repertoire. Repertoire richness was assessed with RTK rarefaction, the Chao1 estimator, and Recon v2.1 estimates of unobserved clonotypes. Generation probabilities for all TCRbeta clonotypes obtained by the gDNA method from several donors were computed using OLGA. TCRdb took over this immuneACCESS table, retaining in-frame rearrangements with V and J assigned. Such tables are incomplete; in checked studies, under half of the missing clones stem from an unresolved V gene, and the remainder is unexplained. That table supplies the V and J calls and clone size; D and trimming were determined from the DNA. The sample contains some 790,000 clones, over 60% of them found a single time. Jointly, the top ten make up about 1.7% of the sample.

The trim is 6 bases for V and 2 bases for J, with a gap of 9 bases between the germline ends. The CDR3 contains 13 residues, cysteine and phenylalanine counted. Only the CDR3 DNA is retained, 39 bases long and in frame from the first base. From the germline V gene, CDR1 is MGHDK and CDR2 is SYGVNS. Concerning this clone: Its antigen has not been determined. Per-base quality was not reported, and no clone a single base away is much larger than it.

This clonotype was sampled from a woman aged 25-40 years in good health. Sequencing was done on a sample of memory CD4+ T cells sorted from blood. The meaning of the sample's cell subset or site label: CD45RA-negative fraction. The rearranged segments are TRBV25-1 and TRBJ2-3; the D segment cannot be called with confidence. The nucleotides read TGTGCCAGCAGAGATTCCCTCACAGATACGCAGTATTTT. Translated, it reads CASRDSLTDTQYF. Supplemented by the reference TRBV25-1 and TRBJ2-3 proteins around the CDR3, the complete variable domain is EADIYQTPRYLVIGTGKKITLECSQTMGHDKMYWYQQDPGMELHLIHYSYGVNSTEKGDLSSESTVSRIRTEHFPLTLESARPSHTSQYLCASRDSLTDTQYFGPGTRLTVL.